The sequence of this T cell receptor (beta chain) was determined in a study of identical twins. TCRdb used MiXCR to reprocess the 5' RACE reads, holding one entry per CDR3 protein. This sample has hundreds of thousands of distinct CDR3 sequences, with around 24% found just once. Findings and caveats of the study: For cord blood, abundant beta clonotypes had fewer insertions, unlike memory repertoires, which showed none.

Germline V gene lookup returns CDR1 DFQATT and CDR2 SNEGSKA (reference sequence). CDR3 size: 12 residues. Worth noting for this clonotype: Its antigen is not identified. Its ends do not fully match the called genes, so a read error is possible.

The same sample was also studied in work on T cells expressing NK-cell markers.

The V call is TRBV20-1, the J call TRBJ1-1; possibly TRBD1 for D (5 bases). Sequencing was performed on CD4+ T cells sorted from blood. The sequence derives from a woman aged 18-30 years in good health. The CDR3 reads CSARGGDTEPFF. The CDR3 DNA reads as TGCAGTGCTAGAGGGGGCGACACTGAACCTTTCTTT.